This T cell receptor beta chain emerged from a study of CD8 T cells in Susac syndrome. As for the study in general: Patients with Susac syndrome were therapy-naive, taking corticosteroids, with some also receiving intravenous immunoglobulin, or taking intravenous immunoglobulin alone at the time their blood was drawn.

The germline V and J ends were trimmed by 4 bases and 4 bases, with 7 bases remaining between them. CDR3 length: 12 amino acids. CDR1 SGHVS and CDR2 FNYEAQ come from the germline V gene. RNA totalling about 0.45 to 1 ug underwent reverse transcription with random hexamers. Amplification of TCR beta CDR3 was carried out by immunoSEQ multiplex PCR, which covered 54 Vbeta and 13 Jbeta segments. TCRdb reanalysed the immunoSEQ multiplex PCR reads using MiXCR and keeps one entry per CDR3 protein. Of under 200,000 distinct CDR3 sequences in the sample, around 96% were seen once. CD8+ and CD4+ blood T cells underwent TCR beta sequencing.

The sequenced sample consisted of CD4+ T cells from PBMCs. This sequence joins TRBV7-6 and TRBJ2-5; D remains ambiguous. This TCR came from a human donor with Susac syndrome. DNA of the CDR3: TGTGCCAGCAGCTCCTCTTCAGAGACCCAGTACTTC. Translating it yields CASSSSSETQYF.